These 29 T cell receptor beta chains share one sample of origin, sequenced in a study of response to subunit inactivated influenza vaccine. One entry per CDR3 protein results from TCRdb running MiXCR on the RT-PCR reads. The sample holds more than 500,000 distinct CDR3 sequences, roughly 12% seen once. The sample was also linked to a second study, of T cells expressing NK-cell markers. That report notes: TCR beta cDNA was generated via 5'RACE template switching incorporating UMIs.

Sequenced here: PBMCs from blood, sampled on the day of vaccination. Receptors originate from a man in his fifties or sixties who received an inactivated influenza vaccine.

This chain connects TRBV6-1 to TRBJ2-1; TRBD1 matches at 10 bases. This CDR3 spans 17 amino acids. Losses at the gene ends were 5 bases for V and 7 bases for J; bases not matched to a gene: 14. Germline CDR1 reads MNHNS; CDR2 reads SASEGT. CDR3 sequence (DNA): TGTGCCAGCAGTCGGATAAAGACAGGGGGCGCGGGAAATGAGCAGTTCTTC. It specifies CASSRIKTGGAGNEQFF.

This chain links TRBV20-1 with TRBJ2-7; TRBD2 matches 14 bases. Germline CDR1 reads DFQATT; CDR2 reads SNEGSKA (reference sequence). V trimming: 3 bases; J trimming: 4 bases; junction bases outside the gene matches: 5. The CDR3 contains 15 residues. Here the CDR3 DNA reads TGCAGTGCTAGGGAGGGACTAGCGGGAGTTTACGAGCAGTACTTC. It codes for CSAREGLAGVYEQYF.

This clonotype was seen only a few times. The chain recombines TRBV11-2 with TRBJ2-5; D possibly corresponds to TRBD2 (6 bases). In germline, CDR1 is SGHAT, CDR2 FQNNGV. V lost 5 bases to trimming and J lost 4 bases, with 14 bases between them. This CDR3 region has 14 residues. CDR3 bases: TGTGCCAGCAGCCAAGGGACTCCGGGAGAGACCCAGTACTTC. Protein sequence: CASSQGTPGETQYF.

In its sample, this clonotype was seen many times. The rearrangement uses TRBV14 and TRBJ2-1; D may be TRBD1 (6 bases). Trimming stripped 1 base from V and 1 base from J, with 11 bases between. Germline V gene sequence: CDR1 SGHDN, CDR2 FVKESK. This CDR3 region has 16 residues. The DNA for the CDR3 is TGTGCCAGCAGCCAAGTGTGGACAGTATCCTACAATGAGCAGTTCTTC. Encoded protein: CASSQVWTVSYNEQFF.

The V call is TRBV5-5, the J call TRBJ1-6, with D unclear. CDR1 and CDR2 from the germline V gene are SGHKS and YYEKEE (reference sequence). Trimming cost V 1 base and J 7 bases, with 12 bases left between them. The CDR3 consists of 15 residues. CDR3 sequence reads: CASSLSGRDNSPLHF. CDR3 in DNA: TGTGCCAGCAGCTTGTCTGGCAGAGACAATTCACCCCTCCACTTT.

This clonotype was recorded only once. The V and J genes are TRBV29-1 and TRBJ2-3, with D possibly TRBD1 on 6 matching bases. This CDR3 has 13 residues. Trimming shortened V by 8 bases and J by 2 bases, and 14 bases separated the two germline ends. Germline-derived CDR1 and CDR2 are SQVTM and ANQGSEA. CDR3: CSSGGRVTDTQYF. The CDR3 DNA reads as TGCAGCAGTGGGGGCCGGGTCACAGATACGCAGTATTTT.

This clonotype was observed at least ten times. The V call is TRBV7-2, the J call TRBJ2-5, with 7 nucleotides matching TRBD2. J lost 2 bases, V lost 5 bases, and 5 bases had no gene match. CDR1 is SGHTA and CDR2 is FQGNSA in the germline V gene. This CDR3 has 14 residues. This CDR3 is CASSPSGEQETQYF. The CDR3 DNA is TGTGCCAGCAGCCCAAGCGGGGAACAAGAGACCCAGTACTTC.

The V gene is TRBV4-1, the J gene TRBJ1-2, with 7 bases that match TRBD1. The CDR3 has 14 amino acids. With V trimmed by 1 base and J by 2 bases, 1 base remained unmatched. CDR1 is MGHRA and CDR2 is YSYEKL in the germline V gene. For the CDR3, the DNA is TGCGCCAGCAGCCAAGTCAGGGGGAACTATGGCTACACCTTC. The encoded protein is CASSQVRGNYGYTF.

This clonotype was seen only a few times. V is TRBV7-2 and J is TRBJ2-1, with D perhaps matching TRBD1 or TRBD2 (5 bases each). The CDR3 covers 14 residues. Germline lookup yields CDR1 SGHTA and CDR2 FQGNSA. Trimming removed 2 bases from V and 7 bases from J, with 12 bases in between. CDR3 nucleotides: TGTGCCAGCAGCTTATTGGTCTGGGGGAATGAGCAGTTCTTC. Its protein product is CASSLLVWGNEQFF.

This clonotype was detected only a few times. As DNA, the CDR3 is TGCGCCAGCAGCCCCGTTCCGGACAGGGTAACCGAGCAGTACTTC. It encodes CASSPVPDRVTEQYF. The chain recombines TRBV5-1 with TRBJ2-7; 8 positions match TRBD1. V was clipped by 4 bases and J by 6 bases; unmatched bases: 12. The CDR3 has 15 residues. Per the germline V gene, CDR1 is SGHRS and CDR2 is YFSETQ.

The sample holds one count of this clonotype. This chain links TRBV10-3 with TRBJ2-7, with 10 bases lining up with TRBD2. The assigned J gene may be wrong: the sequence end matches TRBJ2-1 better. The CDR3 sequence is 14 residues long. Germline V gene data show CDR1 as ENHRY and CDR2 as SYGVKD. The CDR3 nucleotides read TGTGCCACCGATAGCGGGGGGCCCCCAAGCGAGCAGTTCTTC. Translating gives CATDSGGPPSEQFF.

This clonotype was seen more than once but under ten times. This chain joins TRBV29-1 and TRBJ1-1, with 10 bases identical to TRBD1. This CDR3 is built from 15 residues. Germline CDR1 reads SQVTM; CDR2 reads ANQGSEA. The junction had 3 bases not matched to a gene; V was cut back by 2 bases and J by 0 bases. CDR3 in DNA: TGCAGCGTTGAACGACAGGGGGCCATGAACACTGAAGCTTTCTTT. Amino acid sequence: CSVERQGAMNTEAFF.

CDR3: CASSWSYQETQYF. CDR3 coding DNA: TGTGCCAGCAGTTGGTCATACCAAGAGACCCAGTACTTC. V usage is TRBV6-5 and J usage is TRBJ2-5; D remains unclear. Trimming removed 4 bases at V and 0 bases at J, with 6 bases between. The CDR3 runs to 13 residues. Germline-derived CDR1 and CDR2 are MNHEY and SVGAGI.

This clonotype was detected many times. The V call is TRBV2, the J call TRBJ2-1; 12 bases align to TRBD2. Trimming took 4 bases from V and 4 from J; bases not matched to a gene: 5. The CDR3 contains 16 residues. Germline V gene data show CDR1 as SNHLY and CDR2 as FYNNEI. CDR3 coding DNA: TGTGCCAGCAGTGCGCTAGCGGGGGGGGTGTACAATGAGCAGTTCTTC. Translating it yields CASSALAGGVYNEQFF.

This clonotype was seen ten or more times. The chain has TRBV10-3 and TRBJ1-2, with D maybe TRBD1 (5 bases). This CDR3 is 14 amino acids long. Trimming removed 5 bases from V and 8 bases from J, with 18 bases in between. Germline V gene data show CDR1 as ENHRY and CDR2 as SYGVKD. CDR3 DNA sequence: TGTGCCATCAGTCTCTGGGACGGGAAAGAGGGCTACACCTTC. This codes for CAISLWDGKEGYTF.

In this sample, this clonotype turned up many times. The chain joins TRBV12-3 or TRBV12-4 to TRBJ1-6; D gene ambiguous. The germline V and J ends were trimmed by 8 bases and 0 bases, with 14 bases remaining between them. The CDR3 is 16 amino acids. CDR3 residues: CASGSLRSSYNSPLHF. The CDR3 DNA reads TGTGCCAGCGGGTCTCTCAGGAGCTCCTATAATTCACCCCTCCACTTT.

This clonotype showed up many times. The chain couples TRBV7-2 to TRBJ2-7; D call uncertain. V shed 5 bases and J shed 5 bases, with 16 bases lying between them. Germline V lookup: CDR1 SGHTA, CDR2 FQGNSA. This CDR3 is built from 14 residues. CDR3 DNA: TGTGCCAGCAGCCCCGACGGCTATCGGGACGAGCAGTACTTC. Translated, it gives CASSPDGYRDEQYF. Full variable domain (outside the CDR3, taken from reference TRBV7-2 and TRBJ2-7): GAGVSQSPSNKVTEKGKDVELRCDPISGHTALYWYRQSLGQGLEFLIYFQGNSAPDKSGLPSDRFSAERTGGSVSTLTIQRTQQEDSAVYLCASSPDGYRDEQYFGPGTRLTVT.

The rearrangement uses TRBV3-1 and TRBJ2-2; 11 bases align to TRBD2. V trimming: 0 bases; J trimming: 4 bases; junction bases outside the gene matches: 7. The CDR3 runs to 18 residues. Germline V gives CDR1 LGHDT, CDR2 YNNKEL (reference sequence). The DNA for the CDR3 is TGTGCCAGCAGCCAAGAAGGACTAGCGGGTGCGGGCACCGGGGAGCTGTTTTTT. Protein sequence: CASSQEGLAGAGTGELFF.

This clonotype was recorded at least ten times. The V call is TRBV5-1, the J call TRBJ2-2, with D uncertain. V gave up 2 bases and J gave up 1 base, with 6 bases separating them. Germline CDR1 reads SGHRS; CDR2 reads YFSETQ. The CDR3 consists of 14 residues. The CDR3, as DNA: TGCGCCAGCAGCTTCGACATGAACACCGGGGAGCTGTTTTTT. Amino acids: CASSFDMNTGELFF.

The table lists this clonotype with many counts. The chain carries TRBV28 and TRBJ2-1; TRBD2 aligns across 7 bases. The CDR3 spans 14 residues. Germline CDR1 MDHEN, CDR2 SYDVKM. V lost 5 bases, J lost 5 bases, and 6 bases stayed unmatched. The CDR3 is CASSPLAVNNEQFF. DNA for the CDR3: TGTGCCAGCAGTCCTCTAGCGGTAAACAATGAGCAGTTCTTC.

In this sample, this clonotype turned up a few times. CDR3 sequence: CASSPRGGGTYEQYF. The DNA of the CDR3 is TGTGCCAGCAGCCCTCGGGGAGGGGGGACCTACGAGCAGTACTTC. The genes are TRBV9 and TRBJ2-7; possibly TRBD2 for D (7 bases). V was clipped by 4 bases and J by 2 bases, with 16 bases between them. The V gene's germline CDR1 is SGDLS and CDR2 YYNGEE. The CDR3 is 15 residues long.

This clonotype was detected ten times or more. The chain combines TRBV11-1 with TRBJ2-1; the D is unclear. CDR1 and CDR2 (germline): SGHAT, FQDESV (reference sequence). Trimming took 2 bases from V and 7 from J, leaving 18 bases between them. This CDR3 comprises 16 residues. CDR3 region: CASSLQGTDLRNEQFF. For the CDR3, the DNA is TGTGCCAGCAGCTTACAAGGTACAGACCTTAGGAATGAGCAGTTCTTC.

The chain has TRBV20-1 and TRBJ2-3; tentative D call: TRBD2 (5 bases). The germline CDR1 and CDR2 sequences are DFQATT and SNEGSKA (reference sequence). The CDR3 is made up of 15 amino acids. Trimming pared 0 bases from V and 2 bases from J, leaving 12 bases between. CDR3 nucleotides: TGCAGTGCTAGAGATTGGCGGGCACCCACAGATACGCAGTATTTT. It specifies CSARDWRAPTDTQYF.

Comment on this clonotype: The junction differs from germline at one of its ends, possibly a read error. The chain links TRBV7-7 to TRBJ2-5; D remains ambiguous. The CDR3 is 14 amino acids. Germline V gene sequence: CDR1 SSHAT, CDR2 FNYEAQ (reference sequence). This chain's CDR3 is CASSPLSTVQTQYF. As DNA, the CDR3 is TGTGCTAGCAGTCCCCTGAGCACGGTACAGACCCAGTACTTC.

The gene calls are TRBV5-4 and TRBJ1-5, with unresolved D. Germline V lookup: CDR1 SGHNT, CDR2 YYREEE (reference sequence). This CDR3 is 13 amino acids long. Trimming took off 4 bases at V and 6 bases at J, with 11 bases between the two ends. CDR3 DNA sequence: TGTGCCAGCAGCGCTGCCGTCGGTCAGCCCCAGCATTTT. Protein: CASSAAVGQPQHF.

This clonotype was seen a handful of times. V gene TRBV15 combines with J gene TRBJ1-6; tentative D call: TRBD1 (5 bases). The CDR3 spans 17 residues. Looked up from germline, CDR1 is LNHNV and CDR2 is YYDKDF (reference sequence). Trimming cost V 0 bases and J 7 bases, with 16 bases left between them. CDR3 residues: CATSRDRVGGRNSPLHF. CDR3 bases: TGTGCCACCAGCAGAGATCGGGTTGGGGGGAGGAATTCACCCCTCCACTTT.

This chain joins TRBV5-1 and TRBJ2-1; the match to TRBD2 covers 11 bases. After removal of 5 bases from V and 0 bases from J, the junction contained 13 bases not matched to a gene. The germline CDR1 and CDR2 sequences are SGHRS and YFSETQ. The CDR3 length is 19 residues. The CDR3, as DNA: TGCGCCAGCAGTATTGGAACTAGCGGGGGCCCCCTCTCCTACAATGAGCAGTTCTTC. It yields the protein CASSIGTSGGPLSYNEQFF. Using reference TRBV5-1 and TRBJ2-1 for the parts outside the CDR3, the full variable domain is KAGVTQTPRYLIKTRGQQVTLSCSPISGHRSVSWYQQTPGQGLQFLFEYFSETQRNKGNFPGRFSGRQFSNSRSEMNVSTLELGDSALYLCASSIGTSGGPLSYNEQFFGPGTRLTVL.

This clonotype was found a few times. V and J are TRBV12-3 or TRBV12-4 and TRBJ1-2; TRBD1 might be the D (5 bases). Trimming cost V 8 bases and J 4 bases, with 14 bases left between them. This CDR3 is built from 13 residues. CDR3 amino acids: CASGPAGPYGYTF. Here the CDR3 DNA reads TGTGCCAGCGGCCCAGCAGGGCCCTATGGCTACACCTTC.

This chain joins TRBV4-2 and TRBJ2-2, with D possibly matching TRBD1 (5 bases). The CDR3 loop spans 14 amino acids. The V gene lost 3 bases and the J gene lost 7 bases, with 12 bases spanning the gap. Germline loops: CDR1 LGHNA, CDR2 YNFKEQ. CDR3 nucleotide sequence: TGTGCCAGCAGCCATCCCGACGACAGCGGGGAGCTGTTTTTT. Its protein is CASSHPDDSGELFF.